One TCR beta chain is described in this entry. The data stem from a study of blood T cell repertoires in COVID-19. Across the whole study: Samples taken during acute and convalescent COVID-19 were collected in the United States, Italy and Spain. In each case, the material was cDNA or gDNA derived from T cells, B-cell-depleted T cells, or PBMCs.

The germline V gene has CDR1 LGHDT and CDR2 YNNKEL (reference sequence). The V and J ends lost 4 bases and 0 bases respectively, with 12 bases between them. This CDR3 has 15 amino acids. Per the original methods: Amplification of reference gene primers provided the estimated nucleated cell counts. Sequencing used immunoSEQ multiplex PCR; TCRdb keeps in-frame clones, though not all of them. Clone size and V and J calls were adopted from that table, with D and trimming inferred from the DNA. The sample contains approximately 140,000 clones, roughly nine tenths of which appear only once. This sequence joins TRBV3-1 (or the pseudogene TRBV3-2) and TRBJ1-2; D call uncertain. This sequence was found in a woman aged 55-69 years with active or convalescent COVID-19. Sequencing input: peripheral blood. CDR3 in amino acids: CASSPAVITNYGYTF. The CDR3 nucleotides read TGTGCCAGCAGCCCGGCGGTCATCACTAACTATGGCTACACCTTC.